The 21 T cell receptor beta chains below were found in one sample sequenced in a study of T cells in Graves' hyperthyroidism and ophthalmopathy. TCR beta CDR3 region amplification was performed from RNA transcripts. The HTBI set primed first-round TCR CDR3 RT-PCR. TCRdb re-called the multiplex PCR reads through MiXCR, storing one row per CDR3 protein. The table has about 400,000 distinct CDR3 sequences, about 15% seen once; the top ten hold 32%. Sequencing used blood. The receptors originated from a woman aged 25 to 39 with Graves' hyperthyroidism.

This clonotype has a count of ten or more. The chain employs TRBV7-9 and TRBJ1-2; D is ambiguous. Germline lookup yields CDR1 SEHNR and CDR2 FQNEAQ (reference sequence). The CDR3 totals 12 residues. Trimming removed 1 base from V and 5 bases from J, with 5 bases in between. The CDR3 reads CASSLDGYGYTF. The CDR3 DNA follows: TGTGCCAGCAGCTTAGACGGATATGGCTACACCTTC.

This sequence joins TRBV10-3 and TRBJ2-3; TRBD2 agrees at 14 bases. The CDR3 contains 18 residues. Germline V CDR1 and CDR2: ENHRY, SYGVKD. The V and J ends lost 3 bases and 6 bases, in that order; junction bases with no gene match: 11. CDR3 amino acids: CAISDNLLTSGRADTQYF. CDR3 in DNA: TGTGCCATCAGTGACAATCTTTTGACTAGCGGGAGGGCGGATACGCAGTATTTT.

The sample holds a few counts of this clonotype. This sequence joins TRBV6-2 or TRBV6-3 and TRBJ2-1; either TRBD1 or TRBD2 may fit D (5 bases each). Germline V CDR1 and CDR2: MNHEY, SVGEGT. Trimming removed 1 base at V and 9 bases at J, with 19 bases between. The CDR3 is 16 amino acids. CDR3 in amino acids: CASSYLDPGTSGEQFF. CDR3 nucleotide sequence: TGTGCCAGCAGTTACTTAGATCCTGGGACCTCGGGTGAGCAGTTCTTC.

The chain joins TRBV4-1 to TRBJ2-1, with D unresolved. This CDR3 is built from 15 residues. V lost 4 bases, J lost 6 bases, and 16 bases lay in between. Germline V gene lookup returns CDR1 MGHRA and CDR2 YSYEKL. CDR3 bases: TGCGCCAGCAGCCTAGCTGGGCTAGGAGTCAATGAGCAGTTCTTC. This translates into CASSLAGLGVNEQFF.

This chain connects TRBV6-5 to TRBJ1-6, with 12 positions matching TRBD1. This CDR3 spans 15 amino acids. V lost 0 bases, J lost 13 bases, and 4 bases stayed unmatched. Germline-derived CDR1 and CDR2 are MNHEY and SVGAGI. The CDR3 loop is CASSYSGTGGWPLHF. The CDR3 coding sequence is TGTGCCAGCAGTTACTCGGGGACAGGGGGCTGGCCCCTCCACTTT.

This clonotype was seen more than once but under ten times. V usage is TRBV9 and J usage is TRBJ1-6, with TRBD1 identical over 7 bases. This CDR3 contains 14 residues. CDR1 and CDR2 from the germline V gene are SGDLS and YYNGEE. J lost 5 bases, V lost 4 bases, and 3 bases had no gene match. CDR3 DNA sequence: TGTGCCAGCAGCACGGACAGGCATAATTCACCCCTCCACTTT. Amino acids: CASSTDRHNSPLHF. Based on the CDR3 plus reference TRBV9 and TRBJ1-6, the full variable domain is DSGVTQTPKHLITATGQRVTLRCSPRSGDLSVYWYQQSLDQGLQFLIQYYNGEERAKGNILERFSAQQFPDLHSELNLSSLELGDSALYFCASSTDRHNSPLHFGNGTRLTVT.

Ten or more counts support this clonotype. The DNA for the CDR3 is TGTGCCAGCAGCGCCCGACAGTACCAAGAGACCCAGTACTTC. Translated: CASSARQYQETQYF. The genes are TRBV9 and TRBJ2-5, with D possibly TRBD1 on 5 matching bases. CDR3 length: 14 residues. CDR1 is SGDLS and CDR2 is YYNGEE in the germline V gene. Trimming removed 3 bases at V and 0 bases at J, with 9 bases between.

There are many counts of this clonotype. The chain uses TRBV12-3 or TRBV12-4 and TRBJ2-2, with TRBD2 identical over 11 bases. The CDR3 loop spans 18 amino acids. Trimming cost V 5 bases and J 5 bases; bases outside gene matches: 13. This CDR3 reads CASSQLPGTSGPTGELFF. The CDR3 bases are TGTGCCAGCAGTCAACTACCCGGGACTAGCGGTCCAACCGGGGAGCTGTTTTTT.

The chain employs TRBV5-5 and TRBJ1-5, with TRBD1 matching over 8 bases. The CDR3 runs to 17 residues. Trimming at V came to 4 bases and at J to 2 bases, leaving 11 bases not matched to a gene. The germline CDR1 and CDR2 sequences are SGHKS and YYEKEE (reference sequence). CDR3 amino acids: CASSLSAGGVGNQPQHF. For the CDR3, the DNA is TGTGCCAGCAGCCTAAGCGCAGGGGGCGTTGGCAATCAGCCCCAGCATTTT.

There are a few counts of this clonotype. The J gene is TRBJ2-7, the V gene TRBV20-1, with D possibly matching TRBD1 (6 bases). The CDR3 runs 13 residues. With 6 bases removed from V and 4 bases from J, the gap between germline ends came to 16 bases. Germline CDR1 is DFQATT and CDR2 is SNEGSKA (reference sequence). This CDR3 reads CSAYNPQGYEQYF. CDR3 nucleotide sequence: TGCAGTGCCTACAATCCACAGGGTTACGAGCAGTACTTC.

This sequence joins TRBV4-1 and TRBJ2-3; no clear D. From germline, CDR1 is MGHRA and CDR2 YSYEKL. The length of the CDR3 is 16 residues. With 0 bases removed from V and 2 bases from J, the gap between germline ends came to 12 bases. The CDR3 DNA reads TGCGCCAGCAGCCAAGATATCTATCGGAACACAGATACGCAGTATTTT. Translated, it gives CASSQDIYRNTDTQYF.

This clonotype came up many times. The chain is built from TRBV11-2 and TRBJ2-7; TRBD2 aligns across 10 bases. CDR3 length: 17 amino acids. Germline V gene lookup returns CDR1 SGHAT and CDR2 FQNNGV. V was pared by 5 bases and J by 1 base, with 11 bases of the junction left unmatched. CDR3 in amino acids: CASSRSTSGIGSYEQYF. The CDR3 bases are TGTGCCAGCAGCCGTAGTACTAGCGGGATTGGTTCCTACGAGCAGTACTTC.

Only a few counts were recorded for this clonotype. The J gene is TRBJ2-5, the V gene TRBV2, with TRBD2 matching 11 bases. J lost 4 bases, V lost 2 bases, and 3 bases had no gene match. The length of the CDR3 is 15 residues. Per the germline V gene, CDR1 is SNHLY and CDR2 is FYNNEI. The CDR3 region has the DNA TGTGCCAGCAGTGAACAACTAGCGGGAGTAGAGACCCAGTACTTC. Its translation is CASSEQLAGVETQYF.

This chain connects TRBV5-7 to TRBJ2-7; TRBD1 agrees at 9 bases. TRBV5-7 is an ORF, with its function uncertain. The CDR3 consists of 14 residues. Trimming cost V 3 bases and J 3 bases; bases outside gene matches: 4. CDR3 sequence (DNA): TGTGCCAGCAGCTGGGGGACAGGGCTCTACGAGCAGTACTTC. Residues: CASSWGTGLYEQYF.

This clonotype was observed a handful of times. The chain couples TRBV6-1 to TRBJ1-3; maybe TRBD1 (6 bases). Germline V lookup: CDR1 MNHNS, CDR2 SASEGT. The V and J ends lost 7 bases and 3 bases respectively, with 13 bases between them. The CDR3 length is 14 residues. The CDR3 spells CASTRDMDGNTIYF. The CDR3 coding sequence is TGTGCCAGCACCCGGGACATGGATGGAAACACCATATATTTT.

The gene calls are TRBV6-5 and TRBJ2-5; D might be TRBD2 (6 bases). Germline CDR1 and CDR2: MNHEY and SVGAGI. Trimming pared 2 bases from V and 7 bases from J, leaving 17 bases between. The CDR3 is 15 amino acids. The CDR3 protein is CASSYGGFSDLTQYF. In nucleotides, the CDR3 is TGTGCCAGCAGTTACGGGGGGTTCTCCGATTTGACCCAGTACTTC.

This clonotype turned up a few times. The chain is built from TRBV9 and TRBJ2-1; 8 nucleotides line up with TRBD1. J lost 3 bases, V lost 0 bases, and 2 bases had no gene match. Germline V gene data show CDR1 as SGDLS and CDR2 as YYNGEE. This CDR3 has 15 residues. This chain's CDR3 is CASSVEGTGYNEQFF. The CDR3 nucleotides are TGTGCCAGCAGCGTAGAGGGGACAGGCTACAATGAGCAGTTCTTC.

This clonotype was seen ten or more times. V gene TRBV3-1 combines with J gene TRBJ2-1; 7 nucleotides align to TRBD1. Germline V lookup: CDR1 LGHDT, CDR2 YNNKEL (reference sequence). The J segment lost 7 bases and the V segment lost 4 bases, leaving 7 bases of the junction unmatched. This CDR3 is 14 amino acids long. CDR3 sequence (DNA): TGTGCCAGCAGCCTACGGACAGGAAGGAATGAGCAGTTCTTC. Translated: CASSLRTGRNEQFF.

V is TRBV24-1 and J is TRBJ2-1; D possibly corresponds to TRBD2 (5 bases). Germline V lookup: CDR1 KGHDR, CDR2 SFDVKD. V lost 8 bases and J 0 bases, leaving 10 bases between the germline ends. The CDR3 contains 14 residues. The CDR3 DNA reads as TGTGCCACCAAACCAAGCGGCTCCTACAATGAGCAGTTCTTC. Amino acids: CATKPSGSYNEQFF.

Ten or more counts support this clonotype. V usage is TRBV20-1 and J usage is TRBJ1-1; D remains ambiguous. The CDR3 extends over 11 amino acids. V dropped 7 bases and J dropped 1 base, with 7 bases sitting between them. From germline, CDR1 is DFQATT and CDR2 SNEGSKA (reference sequence). The CDR3 DNA is TGCAGTGAGTCCGGGAACACTGAAGCTTTCTTT. Translated: CSESGNTEAFF.

This clonotype was picked up many times. This chain links TRBV3-1 with TRBJ2-7, with 12 bases identical to TRBD2. J lost 6 bases, V lost 7 bases, and 7 bases had no gene match. CDR3 length equals 14 residues. Looked up from germline, CDR1 is LGHDT and CDR2 is YNNKEL (reference sequence). The CDR3 DNA reads TGTGCCAGCACCAGGACTAGCGGGAATGGCGAGCAGTACTTC. It is translated as CASTRTSGNGEQYF.